The clone carrying this T cell receptor (beta chain) was seen only a few times. Its target is not known. Reverse transcription of all isolated RNA meant that expressed TCRB transcripts were sequenced. Profiled with immunoSEQ multiplex PCR; TCRdb holds only in-frame clones, not every one. The table lists about 660,000 clones, about 14% of them singletons. CD45RO/CCR7/CD25/CD127/CD95/CD27 staining was used to isolate CD4+ naive, central memory, regulatory and stem cell-like memory cells by sorting. Sorted populations all had greater than 95% purity. The sample comes from a study of beta chain features in type 1 diabetes. Trimming cost V 5 bases and J 5 bases, with 9 bases left between them. The CDR3 is 12 amino acids. The germline V gene has CDR1 SEHNR and CDR2 FQNEAQ (reference sequence). Findings and caveats of the study: Researchers report that Type 1 diabetes patients had moderately but significantly shorter TCRB CDR3s across all four CD4+ subsets.

This receptor was obtained from a man between 18 and 35 years old with type 1 diabetes. Material: naive CD4+ T cells from blood. This chain links TRBV7-9 with TRBJ1-1; the D is unclear. CDR3 loop: CASSLDGTEAFF. CDR3 nucleotides: TGTGCCAGCAGCCTGGACGGGACTGAAGCTTTCTTT.